There are a few counts of the clone carrying this T cell receptor beta chain. The data belong to a study of blood T cells in healthy people across ages. With a J-beta primer mix and a sample-barcoded 5' primer, a second PCR ran 7 to 11 cycles. TCRdb ran MiXCR on the 5' RACE reads and lists one entry per CDR3 protein. This table has some 1.5 million distinct CDR3 sequences, over 25% appearing once. The sequenced sample was blood. The TCR comes from a woman in her 30s in good health.

CDR3 nucleotide sequence: TGCAGCGAAGAGCCCGGACAGGGGGGAGATACGCAGTATTTT. This encodes CSEEPGQGGDTQYF. The genes are TRBV29-1 and TRBJ2-3, with TRBD1 matching 10 bases. From germline, CDR1 is SQVTM and CDR2 ANQGSEA. Losses at the gene ends were 7 bases for V and 5 bases for J; bases not matched to a gene: 9. The CDR3 extends over 14 amino acids.